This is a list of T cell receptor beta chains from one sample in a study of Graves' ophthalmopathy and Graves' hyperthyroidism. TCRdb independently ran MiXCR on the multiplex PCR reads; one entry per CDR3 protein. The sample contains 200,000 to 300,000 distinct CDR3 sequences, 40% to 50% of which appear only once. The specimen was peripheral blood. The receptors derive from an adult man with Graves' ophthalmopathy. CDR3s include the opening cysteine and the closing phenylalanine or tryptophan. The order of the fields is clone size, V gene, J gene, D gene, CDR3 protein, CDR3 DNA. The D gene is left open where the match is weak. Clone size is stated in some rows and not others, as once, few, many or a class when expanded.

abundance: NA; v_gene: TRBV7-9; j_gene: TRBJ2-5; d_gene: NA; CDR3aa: CASRGSGTDTQYF; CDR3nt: TGTGCCAGCAGAGGTTCCGGCACAGATACGCAGTACTTC
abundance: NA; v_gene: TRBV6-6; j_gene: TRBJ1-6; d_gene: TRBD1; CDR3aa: CASSDLDRANSPLHF; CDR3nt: TGTGCCAGCAGTGATTTGGACAGGGCTAATTCACCCCTCCACTTT
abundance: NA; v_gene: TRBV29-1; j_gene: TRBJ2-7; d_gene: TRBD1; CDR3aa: CSVATGDTSEQYF; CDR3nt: TGCAGCGTTGCGACAGGGGACACTAGCGAGCAGTACTTC
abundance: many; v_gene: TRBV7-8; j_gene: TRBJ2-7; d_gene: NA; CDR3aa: CASSLGVGFTYEQYF; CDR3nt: TGTGCCAGCAGCTTAGGTGTTGGGTTCACCTACGAGCAGTACTTC
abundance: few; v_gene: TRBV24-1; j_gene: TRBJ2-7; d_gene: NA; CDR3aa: CATSEGDEQYF; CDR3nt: TGTGCCACCAGTGAGGGCGACGAGCAGTACTTC
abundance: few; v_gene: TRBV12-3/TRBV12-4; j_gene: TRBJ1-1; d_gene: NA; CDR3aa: CASSGDTNTEAFF; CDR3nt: TGTGCCAGCAGTGGGGACACAAACACTGAAGCTTTCTTT
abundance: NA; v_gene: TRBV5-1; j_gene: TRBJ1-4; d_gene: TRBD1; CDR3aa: CASSAQGAATNEKLFF; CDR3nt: TGCGCCAGCAGCGCCCAGGGGGCGGCAACTAATGAAAAACTGTTTTTT
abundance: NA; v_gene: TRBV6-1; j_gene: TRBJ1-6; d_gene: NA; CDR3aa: CASSENAAGPRSPLHF; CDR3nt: TGTGCCAGCAGTGAGAACGCGGCAGGCCCCAGGTCACCCCTCCACTTT
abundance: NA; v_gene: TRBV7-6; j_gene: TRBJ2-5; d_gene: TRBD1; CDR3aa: CASSRGQGSVTQYF; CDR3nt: TGTGCCAGCAGCCGGGGACAGGGTTCGGTGACCCAGTACTTC
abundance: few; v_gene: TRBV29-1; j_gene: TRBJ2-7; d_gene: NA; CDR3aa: CSVRGSTYEQYF; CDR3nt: TGCAGCGTTCGGGGCAGCACCTACGAGCAGTACTTC
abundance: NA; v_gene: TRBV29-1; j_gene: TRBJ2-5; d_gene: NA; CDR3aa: CSVEEDVGGQGTQYF; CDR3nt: TGCAGCGTTGAAGAAGACGTCGGGGGCCAAGGGACCCAGTACTTC
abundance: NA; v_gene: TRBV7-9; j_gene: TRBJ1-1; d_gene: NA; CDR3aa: CASSEAGRALEAFF; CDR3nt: TGTGCCAGCAGCGAGGCCGGAAGGGCCCTAGAAGCCTTCTTT
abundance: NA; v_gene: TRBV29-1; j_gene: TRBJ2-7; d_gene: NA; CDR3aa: CSVDWGNEQYF; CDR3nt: TGCAGCGTTGATTGGGGTAACGAGCAGTACTTC
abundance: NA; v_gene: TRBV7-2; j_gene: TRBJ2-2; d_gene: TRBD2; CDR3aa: CASSLVTSGRTGTGELFF; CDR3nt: TGTGCCAGCAGCTTAGTTACTAGCGGGAGGACGGGGACCGGGGAGCTGTTTTTT
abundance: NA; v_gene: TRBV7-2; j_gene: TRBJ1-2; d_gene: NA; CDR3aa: CASSLVGGQMYGYTF; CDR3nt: TGTGCCAGCAGCTTAGTAGGCGGACAGATGTATGGCTACACCTTC
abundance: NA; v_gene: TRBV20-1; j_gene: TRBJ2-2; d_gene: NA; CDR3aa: CSARDINTGELFF; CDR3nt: TGCAGTGCTAGAGACATTAACACCGGGGAGCTGTTTTTT
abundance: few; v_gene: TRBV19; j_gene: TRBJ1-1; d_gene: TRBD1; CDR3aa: CASRGDRDTEAFF; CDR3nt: TGTGCCAGTAGAGGAGACAGGGACACTGAAGCTTTCTTT
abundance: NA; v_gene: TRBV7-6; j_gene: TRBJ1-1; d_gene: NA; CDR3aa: CASSFSGDTEAFF; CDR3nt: TGTGCCAGCAGCTTCTCGGGGGACACTGAAGCTTTCTTT
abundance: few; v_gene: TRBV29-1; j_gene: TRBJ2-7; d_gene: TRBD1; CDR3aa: CSVGDRANYEQYF; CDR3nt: TGCAGCGTTGGGGACAGGGCGAACTACGAGCAGTACTTC
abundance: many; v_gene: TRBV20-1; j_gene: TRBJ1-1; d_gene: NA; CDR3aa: CSATPTVNTEAFF; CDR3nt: TGCAGTGCTACCCCGACAGTTAACACTGAAGCTTTCTTT
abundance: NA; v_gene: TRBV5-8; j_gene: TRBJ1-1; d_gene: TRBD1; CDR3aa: CASSLVTGIHTEAFF; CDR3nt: TGTGCCAGCAGCTTGGTGACAGGGATTCACACTGAAGCTTTCTTT
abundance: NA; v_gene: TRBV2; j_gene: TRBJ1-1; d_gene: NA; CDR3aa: CASNLWGVNTEAFF; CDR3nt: TGTGCCAGCAACCTTTGGGGCGTGAACACTGAAGCTTTCTTT
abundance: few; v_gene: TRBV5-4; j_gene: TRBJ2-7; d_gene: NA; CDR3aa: CASSPESKGNHEQYF; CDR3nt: TGTGCCAGCAGCCCAGAGTCCAAAGGAAACCACGAGCAGTACTTC
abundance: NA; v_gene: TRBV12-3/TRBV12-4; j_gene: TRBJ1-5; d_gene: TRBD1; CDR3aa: CASSLAAGQRNQPQHF; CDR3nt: TGTGCCAGCAGTTTAGCGGCGGGACAGAGGAATCAGCCCCAGCATTTT
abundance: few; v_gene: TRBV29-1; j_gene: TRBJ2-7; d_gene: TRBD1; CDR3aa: CSVMDRGYEQYF; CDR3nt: TGCAGCGTCATGGACAGGGGTTACGAGCAGTACTTC
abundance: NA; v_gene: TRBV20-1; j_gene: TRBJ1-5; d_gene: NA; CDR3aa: CSASYSNQPQHF; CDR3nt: TGCAGTGCTAGCTATAGCAATCAGCCCCAGCATTTT
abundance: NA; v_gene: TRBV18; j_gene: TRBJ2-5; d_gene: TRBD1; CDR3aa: CASSRGQFQETQYF; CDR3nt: TGTGCCAGCTCACGGGGACAGTTCCAAGAGACCCAGTACTTC
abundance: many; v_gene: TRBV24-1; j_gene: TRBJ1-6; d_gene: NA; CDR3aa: CATSSGPERSPLHF; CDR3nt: TGTGCCACCAGTTCCGGGCCCGAGCGATCACCCCTCCACTTT
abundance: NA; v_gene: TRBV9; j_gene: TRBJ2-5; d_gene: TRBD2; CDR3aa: CASSPGLALETQYF; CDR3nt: TGTGCCAGCAGCCCTGGACTAGCATTAGAGACCCAGTACTTC
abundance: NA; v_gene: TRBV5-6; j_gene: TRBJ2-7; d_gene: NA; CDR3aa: CASSLEIYEQYF; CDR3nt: TGTGCCAGCAGCTTGGAGATCTACGAGCAGTACTTC
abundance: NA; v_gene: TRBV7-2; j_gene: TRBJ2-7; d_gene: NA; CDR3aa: CASRIGQFYEQYF; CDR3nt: TGTGCCAGCAGAATCGGACAATTCTACGAGCAGTACTTC
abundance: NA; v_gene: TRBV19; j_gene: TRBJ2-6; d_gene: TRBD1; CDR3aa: CASSSGTGAGANVLTF; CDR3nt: TGTGCCAGTAGTAGCGGGACAGGGGCTGGGGCCAACGTCCTGACTTTC
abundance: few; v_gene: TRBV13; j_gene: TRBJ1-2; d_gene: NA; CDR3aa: CASSLSEGGGYTF; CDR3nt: TGTGCCAGCAGCTTATCGGAAGGGGGAGGCTACACCTTC
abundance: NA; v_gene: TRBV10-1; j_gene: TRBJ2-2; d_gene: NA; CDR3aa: CASRSGTTNTGELFF; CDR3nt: TGCGCCAGCAGGTCCGGGACGACGAACACCGGGGAGCTGTTTTTT
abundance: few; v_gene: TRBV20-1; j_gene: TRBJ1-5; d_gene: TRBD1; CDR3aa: CSASTGDNQPQHF; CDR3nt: TGCAGTGCTAGTACAGGGGACAATCAGCCCCAGCATTTT
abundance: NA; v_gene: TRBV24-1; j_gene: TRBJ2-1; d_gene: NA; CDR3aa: CATRGSGGENEQFF; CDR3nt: TGTGCCACCAGGGGCAGTGGGGGCGAGAATGAGCAGTTCTTC
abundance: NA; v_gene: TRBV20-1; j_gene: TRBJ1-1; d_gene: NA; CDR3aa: CSARLSRGSNTEAFF; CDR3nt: TGCAGTGCCCGCCTAAGTAGGGGTTCGAACACTGAAGCTTTCTTT
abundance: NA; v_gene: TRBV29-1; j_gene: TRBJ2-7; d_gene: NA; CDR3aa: CSVLQGSYEQYF; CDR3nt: TGCAGCGTTCTTCAGGGGTCCTACGAGCAGTACTTC
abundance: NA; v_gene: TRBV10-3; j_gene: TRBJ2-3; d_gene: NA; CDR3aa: CAITGAGTDTQYF; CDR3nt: TGTGCCATCACAGGGGCAGGAACAGATACGCAGTATTTT
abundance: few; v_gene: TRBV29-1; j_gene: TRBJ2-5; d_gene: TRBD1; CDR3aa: CSGGEPDRGEETQYF; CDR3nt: TGCAGCGGCGGGGAACCCGACAGGGGAGAAGAGACCCAGTACTTC
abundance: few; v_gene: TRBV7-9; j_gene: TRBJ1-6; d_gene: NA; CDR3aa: CASSEPPLHF; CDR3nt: TGTGCCAGCTCCGAACCCCCCCTCCACTTT
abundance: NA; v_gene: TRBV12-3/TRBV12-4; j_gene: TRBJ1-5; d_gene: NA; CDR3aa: CASSSGRQPQHF; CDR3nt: TGTGCCAGCAGTTCCGGCAGACAGCCCCAGCATTTT